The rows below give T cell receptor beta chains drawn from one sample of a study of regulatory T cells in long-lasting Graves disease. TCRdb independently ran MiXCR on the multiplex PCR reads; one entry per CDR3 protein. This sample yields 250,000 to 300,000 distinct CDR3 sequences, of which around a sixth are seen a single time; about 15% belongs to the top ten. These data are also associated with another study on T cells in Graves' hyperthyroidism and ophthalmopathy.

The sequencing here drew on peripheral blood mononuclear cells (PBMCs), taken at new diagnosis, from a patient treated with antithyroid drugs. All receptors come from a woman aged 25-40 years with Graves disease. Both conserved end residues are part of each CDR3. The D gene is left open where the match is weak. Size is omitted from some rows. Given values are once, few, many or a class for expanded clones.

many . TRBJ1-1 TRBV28 TGTGCCAGCAGTTTAGGCCCAAGACGAGCTTTCTTT CASSLGPRRAFF
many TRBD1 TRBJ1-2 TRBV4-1 TGTGCCAGCAGCCTTTCCAGGGACAGCCCGGCGGCTACCTATGGCTACACCTTC CASSLSRDSPAATYGYTF
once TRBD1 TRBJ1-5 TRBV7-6 TGTGCCAGCAGCTACCGCGCGCAGGGGGCTAATCAGCCCCAGCATTTT CASSYRAQGANQPQHF
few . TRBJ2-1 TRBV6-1 TGTGCCAGCAGAGGGAAGGGTTACTACAATGAGCAGTTCTTC CASRGKGYYNEQFF
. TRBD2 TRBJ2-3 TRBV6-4 TGTGCCAGCAGCCCGGTAGCGGGGCGGAACACAGATACGCAGTATTTT CASSPVAGRNTDTQYF
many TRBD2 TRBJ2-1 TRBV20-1 TGCAGTGCTGATGCTAGCGGGGGGGGAGTTGAGCAGTTCTTC CSADASGGGVEQFF
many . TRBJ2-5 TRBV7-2 TGTGCCAGCTCACCCGGGGGAGGAGGAGAGACCCAGTACTTC CASSPGGGGETQYF
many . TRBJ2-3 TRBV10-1 TGCGCCAGCAGACCAGGGACGGATGAGGATACGCAGTATTTT CASRPGTDEDTQYF
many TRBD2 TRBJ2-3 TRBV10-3 TGTGCCATCAGTGAGTCGGTTGTGTGGCGGGGGGACACAGATACGCAGTATTTT CAISESVVWRGDTDTQYF
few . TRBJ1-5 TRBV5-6 TGTGCCAGCAGCTTGTACGGTCGTTCGACCGATCGCAATCAGCCCCAGCATTTT CASSLYGRSTDRNQPQHF
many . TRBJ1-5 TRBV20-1 TGCAGTGCTGGGGCAGCCAATCAGCCCCAGCATTTT CSAGAANQPQHF
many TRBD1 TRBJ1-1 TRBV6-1 TGTGCCAGCAGTGAAGCAGGCAGGGGGGCTCAAGCGAACACTGAAGCTTTCTTT CASSEAGRGAQANTEAFF
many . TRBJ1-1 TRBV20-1 TGCAGTGCTGCCCAGGGAATGAGCACTGAAGCTTTCTTT CSAAQGMSTEAFF
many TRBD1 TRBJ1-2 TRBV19 TGTGCCAGTAGCACCGGACAGGGGGCGGGCTATGGCTACACCTTC CASSTGQGAGYGYTF
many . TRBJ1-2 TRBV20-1 TGCAGTGCTAGACGGATCAGGGGAAGCTATGGCTACACCTTC CSARRIRGSYGYTF
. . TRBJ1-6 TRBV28 TGTGCCAGCAGTTCTTGGGCCCGGACGGATAATTCACCCCTCCACTTT CASSSWARTDNSPLHF
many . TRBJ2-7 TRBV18 TGTGCCAGCTCACCAACGGTTGAGACTGGCGAGCAGTACTTC CASSPTVETGEQYF
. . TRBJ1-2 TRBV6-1 TGTGCCAGCAGGGTCGGACCGCCATCGAGTGGCTACACCTTC CASRVGPPSSGYTF
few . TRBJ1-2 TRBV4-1 TGCGCCAGCAGCCAAGGAAGAAGGGCGGTAAGCTACACCTTC CASSQGRRAVSYTF
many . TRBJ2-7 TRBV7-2 TGTGCCAGCAGCTCAGTGGCCTACGAGCAGTACTTC CASSSVAYEQYF
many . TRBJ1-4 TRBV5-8 TGTGCCAGCAGCTACGCGGAAAAACTGTTTTTT CASSYAEKLFF
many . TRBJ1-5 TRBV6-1 TGTGCCAGCACCTTCAGGGGAAATCAGCCCCAGCATTTT CASTFRGNQPQHF